This T cell receptor beta chain came from a study of blood T cell repertoires in COVID-19. Across the whole study: The samples span acute and convalescent COVID-19 from the United States, Italy and Spain. T cells, B-cell-depleted T cells, or PBMCs supplied cDNA or gDNA.

As regards this clone: The CDR3 ends on some other residue instead of the conserved phenylalanine or tryptophan, so this is likely a read error. The DNA is omitted, as the CDR3 cannot be located on it reliably, and the CDR3 follows TCRdb's listing.

As originally analysed: Amplifying reference gene primers gave estimates of nucleated cell counts. Assay: immunoSEQ multiplex PCR; the TCRdb copy retains only in-frame clones and omits some. V, J and clone size reflect that table, while D and trimming were determined from the DNA. The sample records some 330,000 clones, 85% to 90% being singletons. Counting both end residues, the CDR3 totals 13 amino acids. The germline CDR1 and CDR2 sequences are MDHEN and SYDVKM. Material: peripheral blood. The chain has TRBV28 and TRBJ1-2. This TCR derives from a woman between 50 and 59 years old with active or convalescent COVID-19. The CDR3 sequence is CASSLFGVSPDFD.